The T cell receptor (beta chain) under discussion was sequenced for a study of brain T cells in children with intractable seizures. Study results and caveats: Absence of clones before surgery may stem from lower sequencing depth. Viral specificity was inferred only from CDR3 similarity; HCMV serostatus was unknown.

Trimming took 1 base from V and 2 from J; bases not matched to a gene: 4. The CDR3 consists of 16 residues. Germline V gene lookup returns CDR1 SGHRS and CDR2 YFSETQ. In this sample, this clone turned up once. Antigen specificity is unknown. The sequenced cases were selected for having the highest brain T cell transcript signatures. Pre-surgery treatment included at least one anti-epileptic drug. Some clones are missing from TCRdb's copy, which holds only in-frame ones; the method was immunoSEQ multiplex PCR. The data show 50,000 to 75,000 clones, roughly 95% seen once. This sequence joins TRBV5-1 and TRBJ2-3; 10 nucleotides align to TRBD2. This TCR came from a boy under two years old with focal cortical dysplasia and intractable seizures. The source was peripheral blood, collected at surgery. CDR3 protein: CASSLQTSGITDTQYF. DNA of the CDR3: TGCGCCAGCAGCTTGCAAACTAGCGGGATCACAGATACGCAGTATTTT.